A few counts support the clone carrying this TCR beta chain. This entry is derived from a study of cytomegalovirus exposure and HLA in healthy donors. The primer mix had 60 Vbeta and 13 Jbeta primers. This table comes from immunoSEQ multiplex PCR, and its TCRdb copy is limited to in-frame clones, with some not included. The sample consists of approximately 100,000 clones, 85% to 90% of them appearing once. The sample was PBMCs. The receptor was isolated from a man aged 25 to 40 in good health and CMV-seronegative.

CDR3 in DNA: TGTGCCAGCAGCCCCGACAGAATTCACTACGAGCAGTACTTC. This codes for CASSPDRIHYEQYF. V and J are TRBV7-9 and TRBJ2-7, with a tentative D call TRBD1 (5 bases). This CDR3 contains 14 residues. Germline assignment: CDR1 SEHNR and CDR2 FQNEAQ (reference sequence). V lost 5 bases to trimming and J lost 3 bases, with 14 bases between them.